The text below deals with one T cell receptor (beta chain). These data come from a study of blood T cell repertoires in COVID-19. Participants were placed into cohorts based on the clinical history they reported. In the authors' workflow: How many nucleated cells were present was estimated from reference gene primer amplification. Assay: immunoSEQ multiplex PCR; the TCRdb copy retains only in-frame clones and omits some. The DNA gave D and trimming, while V, J and clone size come from that table. Here the sample spans 200,000 to 250,000 clones, approximately 90% being singletons. The CDR3 loop spans 14 amino acids. V lost 5 bases and J lost 4, with 9 bases in between. In germline, CDR1 is MNHEY, CDR2 SMNVEV (reference sequence).

Material for sequencing was PBMCs or T cells enriched from blood (not recorded which). The V call is TRBV27, the J call TRBJ1-6, with D maybe TRBD1 (5 bases). The origin of this receptor is a woman aged 30 to 39 with acute COVID-19. In DNA form, the CDR3 reads TGTGCCAGCAGTCAGCGACAGTATAATTCACCCCTCCACTTT. It is translated as CASSQRQYNSPLHF.